This T cell receptor (beta chain) derives from a study of T cell responses to AZD1222 COVID-19 vaccine. Study-level results: It was only after the peak T cell response that any repertoires were sampled.

Notes on this clone: What it binds is not known.

Here immunoSEQ multiplex PCR was the method, and the copy in TCRdb shows in-frame clones only, minus some. The sample includes 55,000 to 90,000 clones, 84% seen only once; the top ten take about a tenth. The TCR sequence derives from an adult in good health. Source: peripheral blood, taken on day 0 of AZD1222 vaccination.

CDR3 region: CASSYAGGRTGELFF. CDR3 nucleotides: TGTGCCAGCAGTTACGCGGGGGGGCGTACCGGGGAGCTGTTTTTT. This chain connects TRBV6-5 to TRBJ2-2; the match to TRBD2 covers 9 bases. CDR1 MNHEY and CDR2 SVGAGI come from the germline V gene. This CDR3 has 15 amino acids. Trimming cost V 2 bases and J 5 bases; bases outside gene matches: 3.